The rows below give T cell receptor beta chains drawn from one sample of a study of T cells after yellow fever vaccination. In TCRdb, the 5' RACE reads were re-called with MiXCR into one record per CDR3 protein. This table has about 300,000 distinct CDR3 sequences, around 8.6% appearing once. Sample: CD4+ T cells sorted from PBMCs, taken 5 days after the yellow fever booster vaccination. The receptor set was obtained from a man younger than 35 who received the YFV17D yellow fever vaccine. Both conserved end residues are part of each CDR3. Fields, in order: J gene, V gene, CDR3 protein.

TRBJ2-7,TRBV12-3/TRBV12-4,CASSFRRKAYEQYF
TRBJ2-2,TRBV5-1,CASSSLPRNTGELFF
TRBJ2-5,TRBV7-7,CASSLRRGSEETQYF
TRBJ2-3,TRBV10-1,CASSESRGQYRTDTQYF
TRBJ1-3,TRBV12-3/TRBV12-4,CASSLGGNTIYF
TRBJ1-2,TRBV9,CASSEVFNYGYTF
TRBJ1-4,TRBV4-3,CASSQERRQATNEKLFF
TRBJ2-3,TRBV7-3,CASSSEVQDTQYF
TRBJ1-1,TRBV7-2,CASSSGVRTEAFF
TRBJ2-5,TRBV7-2,CASSRGGLAGLETQYF
TRBJ1-4,TRBV10-3,CAISDSGKGDEKLFF
TRBJ2-5,TRBV7-2,CASSLGAGRSAQTQYF
TRBJ2-4,TRBV7-9,CASSLGGAWNIQYF
TRBJ2-3,TRBV7-6,CASSSSPGTSGGSTDTQYF
TRBJ2-2,TRBV6-2/TRBV6-3,CASSYRLAMGTGELFF
TRBJ1-4,TRBV6-5,CASSRDGTTNEKLFF
TRBJ1-1,TRBV4-2,CASSQRGTANTEAFF
TRBJ1-2,TRBV6-5,CASSPQLESGYTF
TRBJ1-6,TRBV7-2,CASSSQESSYNSPLHF
TRBJ2-3,TRBV10-3,CASSRQAGTSTDTQYF
TRBJ2-5,TRBV7-2,CASSLDFRSETQYF
TRBJ1-2,TRBV7-9,CASGRGQIYGYTF